This is a list of T cell receptor beta chains from one sample in a study of human T cells and chemical hapten exposure. TCRdb called the RACE reads again in MiXCR, with one record for every CDR3 protein. The repertoire consists of fewer than 200,000 distinct CDR3 sequences, with about a fifth occurring once and the leading ten covering about 6.7%. The sample here was whole blood, taken in connection with sensitization to the hapten diphenylcyclopropenone (DPC). These TCRs come from a woman in her 50s with alopecia areata. Some clones in this sample may be carry-over from other donors' samples. CDR3s include the opening cysteine and the closing phenylalanine or tryptophan. Each record gives: J gene, V gene, D gene, clone size, CDR3 DNA, CDR3 protein. The D gene is left open where the match is weak. For some rows the clone size is stated as once, few or many, or as a class when expanded; others skip it.

J gene: TRBJ1-1; V gene: TRBV6-1; D gene: -; clone size: few; CDR3 DNA: TGTGCCAGCAGTGAAGAGCGGGGGGTAGGGAACACTGAAGCTTTCTTT; CDR3 protein: CASSEERGVGNTEAFF
J gene: TRBJ2-5; V gene: TRBV4-2; D gene: TRBD2; clone size: few; CDR3 DNA: TGTGCCAGCAGCCAAGAAGGCCCAGCGGGAGGAGAGACCCAGTACTTC; CDR3 protein: CASSQEGPAGGETQYF
J gene: TRBJ2-7; V gene: TRBV20-1; D gene: -; clone size: few; CDR3 DNA: TGCAGTGCTACGGGGGACAGCCCCTACGAGCAGTACTTC; CDR3 protein: CSATGDSPYEQYF
J gene: TRBJ2-7; V gene: TRBV27; D gene: TRBD2; clone size: few; CDR3 DNA: TGTGCCAGCAGGCCGGGACTAGGGTCCTACGAGCAGTACTTC; CDR3 protein: CASRPGLGSYEQYF
J gene: TRBJ2-7; V gene: TRBV12-3/TRBV12-4; D gene: TRBD1; clone size: -; CDR3 DNA: TGTGCCAGCACACCCGGGGACAGGGCCCACTACGAGCAGTACTTC; CDR3 protein: CASTPGDRAHYEQYF
J gene: TRBJ1-1; V gene: TRBV10-3; D gene: -; clone size: -; CDR3 DNA: TGTGCCATCAGTGAGGGGGCAGGGGAAGCTTTCTTT; CDR3 protein: CAISEGAGEAFF
J gene: TRBJ2-7; V gene: TRBV12-3/TRBV12-4; D gene: -; clone size: -; CDR3 DNA: TGTGCCAGCAGTTTGAATCCGGGTAGCTCCTACGAGCAGTACTTC; CDR3 protein: CASSLNPGSSYEQYF
J gene: TRBJ2-2; V gene: TRBV27; D gene: -; clone size: few; CDR3 DNA: TGTGCCAGCAGTTTCGCCCTACCGACCGGGGAGCTGTTTTTT; CDR3 protein: CASSFALPTGELFF
J gene: TRBJ2-7; V gene: TRBV11-2; D gene: TRBD1; clone size: few; CDR3 DNA: TGTGCCAGCAGCCCCCGGACAGGGGACGAGCAGTACTTC; CDR3 protein: CASSPRTGDEQYF
J gene: TRBJ2-4; V gene: TRBV29-1; D gene: -; clone size: few; CDR3 DNA: TGCAGCGTCGGACAGATCGCCGGGACCAAAAACATTCAGTACTTC; CDR3 protein: CSVGQIAGTKNIQYF
J gene: TRBJ2-2; V gene: TRBV20-1; D gene: -; clone size: few; CDR3 DNA: TGCAGTGCTATTTCTACGAGGGGAACGAACACCGGGGAGCTGTTTTTT; CDR3 protein: CSAISTRGTNTGELFF
J gene: TRBJ2-3; V gene: TRBV3-1; D gene: TRBD1; clone size: -; CDR3 DNA: TGTGCCAGCAGCCAAGGGGACAGGAGGCAAGATACGCAGTATTTT; CDR3 protein: CASSQGDRRQDTQYF
J gene: TRBJ2-2; V gene: TRBV9; D gene: TRBD2; clone size: -; CDR3 DNA: TGTGCCAGCAGATCAACTAGCGGTAACACCGGGGAGCTGTTTTTT; CDR3 protein: CASRSTSGNTGELFF
J gene: TRBJ2-5; V gene: TRBV3-1; D gene: -; clone size: -; CDR3 DNA: TGTGCCAGCAGCCACTATACCCCGGAGACCCAGTACTTC; CDR3 protein: CASSHYTPETQYF
J gene: TRBJ1-1; V gene: TRBV29-1; D gene: -; clone size: few; CDR3 DNA: TGCAGCGTTGCGCTCGGGACGTCGATCACTGAAGCTTTCTTT; CDR3 protein: CSVALGTSITEAFF
J gene: TRBJ2-4; V gene: TRBV20-1; D gene: -; clone size: few; CDR3 DNA: TGCAGTGCGACAACGCGGGACGGCCAAAACATTCAGTACTTC; CDR3 protein: CSATTRDGQNIQYF
J gene: TRBJ2-5; V gene: TRBV20-1; D gene: -; clone size: few; CDR3 DNA: TGCAGTGAAAAAAGCAGGGGTTTCCAAGAGACCCAGTACTTC; CDR3 protein: CSEKSRGFQETQYF
J gene: TRBJ1-1; V gene: TRBV20-1; D gene: -; clone size: -; CDR3 DNA: TGCAGTGCTCAGAGTCCCCGGGGGCCACACACTGAAGCTTTCTTT; CDR3 protein: CSAQSPRGPHTEAFF
J gene: TRBJ2-2; V gene: TRBV12-3/TRBV12-4; D gene: TRBD2; clone size: -; CDR3 DNA: TGTGCCAGCAGCCCGACTAGCGGGAGTAAGGAGCTGTTTTTT; CDR3 protein: CASSPTSGSKELFF
J gene: TRBJ2-7; V gene: TRBV10-1; D gene: -; clone size: -; CDR3 DNA: TGCGCCAGCAGCCCCCTGGGCAGGGCGGGCGAGCAGTACTTC; CDR3 protein: CASSPLGRAGEQYF
J gene: TRBJ2-3; V gene: TRBV7-2; D gene: -; clone size: few; CDR3 DNA: TGTGCCAGCACCCTTTATGGGGGAGCCGCAGATACGCAGTATTTT; CDR3 protein: CASTLYGGAADTQYF
J gene: TRBJ1-4; V gene: TRBV20-1; D gene: -; clone size: -; CDR3 DNA: TGCAGTGCTTTAGGGGACTCAAATGAAAAACTGTTTTTT; CDR3 protein: CSALGDSNEKLFF
J gene: TRBJ2-1; V gene: TRBV7-2; D gene: -; clone size: -; CDR3 DNA: TGTGCCAGCAGCTTAGAAGGGCGGGACAAACCTCACAATGAGCAGTTCTTC; CDR3 protein: CASSLEGRDKPHNEQFF
J gene: TRBJ2-3; V gene: TRBV10-3; D gene: TRBD2; clone size: -; CDR3 DNA: TGTGCCATCAGTGAAAAGGGACTAGCGGGAGAAGGAGATACGCAGTATTTT; CDR3 protein: CAISEKGLAGEGDTQYF
J gene: TRBJ1-5; V gene: TRBV20-1; D gene: -; clone size: -; CDR3 DNA: TGCAGTGCTAGAGAAGGCCGGAATCAGCCCCAGCATTTT; CDR3 protein: CSAREGRNQPQHF
J gene: TRBJ2-1; V gene: TRBV7-2; D gene: -; clone size: -; CDR3 DNA: TGTGCCAGCAGCTCGCAGGCGAGCTCCTACAATGAGCAGTTCTTC; CDR3 protein: CASSSQASSYNEQFF
J gene: TRBJ2-5; V gene: TRBV29-1; D gene: -; clone size: -; CDR3 DNA: TGCAGCGTTATCCGGGGTGGGGAGACCCAGTACTTC; CDR3 protein: CSVIRGGETQYF
J gene: TRBJ1-4; V gene: TRBV12-3/TRBV12-4; D gene: -; clone size: few; CDR3 DNA: TGTGCCAGCAGTCGGGGGGTGGGCGAAAAACTGTTTTTT; CDR3 protein: CASSRGVGEKLFF
J gene: TRBJ2-7; V gene: TRBV11-2; D gene: -; clone size: -; CDR3 DNA: TGTGCCAGCAGTACAAGGCCTAGGATAAGTTTCGAGCAGTACTTC; CDR3 protein: CASSTRPRISFEQYF
J gene: TRBJ2-1; V gene: TRBV29-1; D gene: TRBD2; clone size: few; CDR3 DNA: TGCAGCGTTGGCCCTCTTTCTAGCGGGACATACAATGAGCAGTTCTTC; CDR3 protein: CSVGPLSSGTYNEQFF
J gene: TRBJ2-3; V gene: TRBV11-2; D gene: -; clone size: -; CDR3 DNA: TGTGCCTCAGAAACGGGGACCCGCACAGATACGCAGTATTTT; CDR3 protein: CASETGTRTDTQYF
J gene: TRBJ2-3; V gene: TRBV11-2; D gene: TRBD2; clone size: -; CDR3 DNA: TGTGCCAGCAGCCCTCGGGGGACTAGCGGGAGGGCCGGCACAGATACGCAGTATTTT; CDR3 protein: CASSPRGTSGRAGTDTQYF
J gene: TRBJ2-5; V gene: TRBV7-8; D gene: -; clone size: -; CDR3 DNA: TGTGCCAGCAGACATCATACAGGGAGGGGGGAGACCCAGTACTTC; CDR3 protein: CASRHHTGRGETQYF
J gene: TRBJ2-1; V gene: TRBV28; D gene: -; clone size: few; CDR3 DNA: TGTGCCAGCAGTTACGGGGGCCTGAGCTCCTACAATGAGCAGTTCTTC; CDR3 protein: CASSYGGLSSYNEQFF
J gene: TRBJ2-5; V gene: TRBV28; D gene: TRBD2; clone size: few; CDR3 DNA: TGTGCCAGCAGACCCGGACTAGCGGGAGTTGAGGAGACCCAGTACTTC; CDR3 protein: CASRPGLAGVEETQYF
J gene: TRBJ2-2; V gene: TRBV10-3; D gene: -; clone size: -; CDR3 DNA: TGTGCCATCAGCTTACAGGGAGATAGCGGGGAGCTGTTTTTT; CDR3 protein: CAISLQGDSGELFF
J gene: TRBJ2-2; V gene: TRBV10-3; D gene: -; clone size: few; CDR3 DNA: TGTGCCATCACTCGGACCGTTGATGAGGGGGAGCTGTTTTTT; CDR3 protein: CAITRTVDEGELFF
J gene: TRBJ2-1; V gene: TRBV6-5; D gene: TRBD2; clone size: once; CDR3 DNA: TGTGCCAGCAGCGGGACTAGCGGGAGGGTCCGATCTCTACAATATGAGCAGTTCTTC; CDR3 protein: CASSGTSGRVRSLQYEQFF
J gene: TRBJ2-1; V gene: TRBV10-2; D gene: -; clone size: -; CDR3 DNA: TGCGCCAGCAGTGAGTCTATGGGGGAGTGGATCAATGAGCAGTTCTTC; CDR3 protein: CASSESMGEWINEQFF
J gene: TRBJ1-1; V gene: TRBV27; D gene: -; clone size: -; CDR3 DNA: TGTGCCAGCAGTGCCCAGCCATGGGCCGGGGCCATGAACACTGAAGCTTTCTTT; CDR3 protein: CASSAQPWAGAMNTEAFF